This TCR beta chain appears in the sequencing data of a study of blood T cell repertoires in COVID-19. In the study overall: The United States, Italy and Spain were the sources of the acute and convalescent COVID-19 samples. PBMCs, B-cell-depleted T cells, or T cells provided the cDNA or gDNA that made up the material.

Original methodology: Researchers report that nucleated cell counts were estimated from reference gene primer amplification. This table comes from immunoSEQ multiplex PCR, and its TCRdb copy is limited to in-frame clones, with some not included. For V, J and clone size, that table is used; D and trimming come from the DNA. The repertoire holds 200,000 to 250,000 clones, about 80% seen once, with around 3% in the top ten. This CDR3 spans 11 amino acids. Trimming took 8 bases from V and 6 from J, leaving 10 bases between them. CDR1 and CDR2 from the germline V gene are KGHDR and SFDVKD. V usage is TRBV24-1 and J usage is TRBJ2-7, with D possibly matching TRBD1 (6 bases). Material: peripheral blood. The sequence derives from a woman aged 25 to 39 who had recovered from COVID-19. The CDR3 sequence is CATNTGSEQYF. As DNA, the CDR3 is TGTGCCACCAATACAGGGAGCGAGCAGTACTTC.